These T cell receptor beta chains were read from a single sample in a study of T cells in Graves' hyperthyroidism and ophthalmopathy. TCRdb analysed the multiplex PCR reads with MiXCR anew, one entry per CDR3 protein. This sample carries approximately 370,000 distinct CDR3 sequences, about 18% of them seen once, and the ten largest clones take around a third. The sequencing input was blood. The receptors stem from a woman under 40 with Graves' hyperthyroidism that later progressed to Graves' ophthalmopathy. Both conserved end residues are part of each CDR3. D genes are given only for firm matches. The listing skips clone size in some rows; elsewhere it reads once, few, many or a size class.

D | J | V | size | length | DNA | CDR3
. | TRBJ1-2 | TRBV18 | . | 13 | TGTGCCAGCTCCCTAAACGGGTGCTATGGCTACACCTTC | CASSLNGCYGYTF
. | TRBJ1-6 | TRBV6-1 | many | 13 | TGTGCCAGCAGTGATTGGAGGGATGAAGCCCTCCACTTT | CASSDWRDEALHF
. | TRBJ1-5 | TRBV6-2/TRBV6-3 | . | 15 | TGTGCCAGCAGTGACTACGACACCGCTAATCAGCCCCAGCATTTT | CASSDYDTANQPQHF
TRBD2 | TRBJ2-3 | TRBV10-2 | many | 15 | TGCGCCAGCAAGGTCCAGCGGGGGGGCCGGGATACGCAGTATTTT | CASKVQRGGRDTQYF
TRBD1 | TRBJ2-3 | TRBV27 | . | 18 | TGTGCCAGCAGTTTATTAAGGGGTGGGACAGGGGGAACAGATACGCAGTATTTT | CASSLLRGGTGGTDTQYF
TRBD2 | TRBJ2-1 | TRBV19 | . | 15 | TGTGCCAGTAGTACTCGGGACTCCGCGGGAGTTGAGCAGTTCTTC | CASSTRDSAGVEQFF
. | TRBJ2-1 | TRBV20-1 | . | 13 | TGCAGTGCCGTGTCTAGCGCAGCCAATGGGCAGTTCTTC | CSAVSSAANGQFF
. | TRBJ1-6 | TRBV14 | many | 15 | TGTGCCAGCAGCCGGACAGACGGAAATAATTCACCCCTCCACTTT | CASSRTDGNNSPLHF
. | TRBJ2-3 | TRBV28 | few | 18 | TGTGCCAGCAGTGAATCGGGGCCCTTTTCGACCGGCACAGATACGCAGTATTTT | CASSESGPFSTGTDTQYF
. | TRBJ2-7 | TRBV4-1 | . | 13 | TGCGCCAGCAGCCCCCCAATCGGCTACGAGCAGTACTTC | CASSPPIGYEQYF
TRBD1 | TRBJ1-2 | TRBV28 | many | 13 | TGTGCCAGCAGCACAACGGACAGGGTAGGCTACACCTTC | CASSTTDRVGYTF
. | TRBJ2-7 | TRBV20-1 | many | 15 | TGCAGTGCTAGAGATCCCTCAGACAGACCGTACGAGCAGTACTTC | CSARDPSDRPYEQYF
TRBD1 | TRBJ2-7 | TRBV20-1 | many | 14 | TGCAGTGCTTCATCTGACAGGGGGCTCTACGAGCAGTACTTC | CSASSDRGLYEQYF
TRBD2 | TRBJ2-1 | TRBV18 | many | 18 | TGTGCCAGCTCACCATTATCCCCCCTAGCGGGGACCTACAATGAGCAGTTCTTC | CASSPLSPLAGTYNEQFF
TRBD2 | TRBJ2-5 | TRBV7-2 | many | 17 | TGTGCCAGCAGCCGCCTTAGCGGGGGGGCAGGTTGGGAGACCCAGTACTTC | CASSRLSGGAGWETQYF
. | TRBJ2-7 | TRBV28 | many | 12 | TGTGCCAGCAGTTTCCGAACCTACGAGCAGTACTTC | CASSFRTYEQYF
. | TRBJ1-4 | TRBV28 | many | 15 | TGTGCCAGCAGTTTACCCCCCGGGGTAGAGGAAAAACTGTTTTTT | CASSLPPGVEEKLFF
. | TRBJ1-1 | TRBV2 | many | 14 | TGTGCCAGCAGTCCTACAGGGTCGGGCACTGAAGCTTTCTTT | CASSPTGSGTEAFF
. | TRBJ2-3 | TRBV28 | many | 13 | TGTGCCAGCAGTCGACTAGTCACAGATACGCAGTATTTT | CASSRLVTDTQYF
. | TRBJ2-7 | TRBV28 | many | 14 | TGTGCCAGCAGTCCGAAGGAGGGCCCCTACGAGCAGTACTTC | CASSPKEGPYEQYF
TRBD2 | TRBJ2-3 | TRBV6-1 | . | 15 | TGTGCCAGTTCTGAAGCGGGAGGGGGCACAGATACGCAGTATTTT | CASSEAGGGTDTQYF
. | TRBJ2-5 | TRBV5-6 | . | 14 | TGTGCCAGCAGCCACCTCCTGGAAGGAGAGACCCAGTACTTC | CASSHLLEGETQYF
. | TRBJ1-1 | TRBV13 | many | 13 | TGTGCCAGCAGCTCGGGGGCCCTCTCGGCAGCTTTCTTT | CASSSGALSAAFF
. | TRBJ2-3 | TRBV5-1 | . | 15 | TGCGCCAGCAGCCAGAGGACAAACCCCCCGGATACGCAGTATTTT | CASSQRTNPPDTQYF
TRBD1 | TRBJ2-7 | TRBV12-3/TRBV12-4 | . | 14 | TGTGCCAGCAGCACCCGGGACAGGGATTACGAGCAGTACTTC | CASSTRDRDYEQYF
TRBD1 | TRBJ2-3 | TRBV5-6 | . | 19 | TGTGCCAGCAGCCCCGGACCCGGGACAGGATTTCTAGTCACAGATACGCAGTATTTT | CASSPGPGTGFLVTDTQYF
TRBD1 | TRBJ2-7 | TRBV11-2 | many | 15 | TGTGCCAGCAGCTTAGATGGTCAGGGGGCCCACGAGCAGTACTTC | CASSLDGQGAHEQYF
. | TRBJ2-3 | TRBV27 | many | 13 | TGTGCCAGCAGTTTGGGGCGGGGAGATACGCAGTATTTT | CASSLGRGDTQYF
. | TRBJ1-1 | TRBV6-1 | many | 16 | TGTGCCAGCAGTGAGCTGGCAGGGAGTTATGGCACTGAAGCTTTCTTT | CASSELAGSYGTEAFF
. | TRBJ1-6 | TRBV5-4 | few | 14 | TGTGCCAGCAGCCCCGGGACGGAGAATTCACCCCTCCACTTT | CASSPGTENSPLHF
TRBD1 | TRBJ1-2 | TRBV5-1 | . | 15 | TGCGCCAGCAGCCCTGGACAGGTTGGAAACTATGGCTACACCTTC | CASSPGQVGNYGYTF
. | TRBJ2-2 | TRBV30 | many | 15 | TGTGCCTGGAGGAATGCGGAGATGAACACCGGGGAGCTGTTTTTT | CAWRNAEMNTGELFF
TRBD1 | TRBJ2-7 | TRBV10-3 | few | 14 | TGTGCCATCAGTGAGCCCGACAGGGGCTACGAGCAGTACTTC | CAISEPDRGYEQYF
. | TRBJ1-1 | TRBV4-1 | few | 17 | TGCGCCAGCAGCCAAGTATTGGGGGGCGGGTGGAACACTGAAGCTTTCTTT | CASSQVLGGGWNTEAFF
. | TRBJ1-5 | TRBV6-1 | many | 13 | TGTGCCAGCAATTCTTATAGCAATCAGCCCCAGCATTTT | CASNSYSNQPQHF